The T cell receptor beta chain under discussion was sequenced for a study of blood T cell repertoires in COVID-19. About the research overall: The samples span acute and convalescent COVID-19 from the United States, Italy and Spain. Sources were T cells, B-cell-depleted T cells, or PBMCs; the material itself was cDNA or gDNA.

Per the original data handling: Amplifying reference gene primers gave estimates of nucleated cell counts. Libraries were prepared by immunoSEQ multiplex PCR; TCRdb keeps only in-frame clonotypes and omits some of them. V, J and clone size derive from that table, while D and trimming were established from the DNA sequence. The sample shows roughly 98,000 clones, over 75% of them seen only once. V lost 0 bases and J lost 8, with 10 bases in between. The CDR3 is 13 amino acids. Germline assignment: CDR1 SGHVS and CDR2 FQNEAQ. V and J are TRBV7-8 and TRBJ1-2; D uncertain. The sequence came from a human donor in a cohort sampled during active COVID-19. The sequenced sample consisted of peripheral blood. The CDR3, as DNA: TGTGCCAGCAGCTTAGCCGAATGGCTCGGCTACACCTTC. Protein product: CASSLAEWLGYTF. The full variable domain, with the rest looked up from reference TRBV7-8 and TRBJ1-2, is GAGVSQSPRYKVAKRGQDVALRCDPISGHVSLFWYQQALGQGPEFLTYFQNEAQLDKSGLPSDRFFAERPEGSVSTLKIQRTQQEDSAVYLCASSLAEWLGYTFGSGTRLTVV.